Listed here is a single T cell receptor beta chain. Assay: immunoSEQ multiplex PCR; the TCRdb copy retains only in-frame clones and omits some. This repertoire shows around 170,000 clones, around 88% found once; its top ten account for roughly 10%. This CDR3 contains 16 residues. The germline V gene encodes CDR1 ENHRY and CDR2 SYGVKD. J lost 5 bases, V lost 8 bases, and 14 bases had no gene match. This sample was included in a study of T cell responses to AZD1222 COVID-19 vaccine. The sequencing here drew on peripheral blood, taken 28 days after the second AZD1222 dose. The TCR was taken from an adult who received the AZD1222 COVID-19 vaccine. This chain connects TRBV10-3 to TRBJ2-1, with 8 bases that match TRBD2. Written as DNA, the CDR3 is TGTGCCATCGGGAAGTTACCGACTAGCGCACACAATGAGCAGTTCTTC. This encodes CAIGKLPTSAHNEQFF.